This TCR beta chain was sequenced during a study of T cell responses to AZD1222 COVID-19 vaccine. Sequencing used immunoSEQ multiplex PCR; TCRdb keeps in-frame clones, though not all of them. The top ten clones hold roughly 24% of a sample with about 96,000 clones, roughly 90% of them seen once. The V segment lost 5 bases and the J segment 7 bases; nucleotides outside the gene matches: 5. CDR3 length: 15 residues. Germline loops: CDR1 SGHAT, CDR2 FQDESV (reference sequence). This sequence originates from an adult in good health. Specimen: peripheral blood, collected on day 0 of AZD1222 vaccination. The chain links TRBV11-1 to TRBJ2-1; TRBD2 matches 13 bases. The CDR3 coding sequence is TGTGCCAGCAGCGCGGGACTAGCGGGATCGAATGAGCAGTTCTTC. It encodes CASSAGLAGSNEQFF.